The rows below give T cell receptor beta chains drawn from one sample of a study of blood T cell repertoires in COVID-19. This table comes from immunoSEQ multiplex PCR, and its TCRdb copy is limited to in-frame clones, with some not included. The sample consists of 200,000 or so clones, approximately 82% of them appearing once. Sequenced: peripheral blood. The receptor source for this set is a human donor with acute or convalescent COVID-19. The donor label of this sample is uncertain. CDR3s include the opening cysteine and the closing phenylalanine or tryptophan. Each record gives: J gene, D gene, clone size, CDR3 length, V gene, CDR3 protein, CDR3 DNA. D genes are given only for firm matches. Expanded clones are given a class, and other clones once, few, many or no size at all.

j_call: TRBJ2-7; d_call: TRBD1; clone_size: many; cdr3_length: 15; v_call: TRBV30; cdr3_aa: CAWSVPAGGAYEQYF; cdr3_nt: TGTGCCTGGAGTGTACCCGCAGGGGGTGCGTACGAGCAGTACTTC
j_call: TRBJ1-1; d_call: TRBD1; clone_size: NA; cdr3_length: 13; v_call: TRBV6-6; cdr3_aa: CASSNPQGAWAFF; cdr3_nt: TGTGCCAGCAGTAACCCCCAGGGGGCCTGGGCTTTCTTT
j_call: TRBJ2-7; d_call: NA; clone_size: NA; cdr3_length: 12; v_call: TRBV6-2/TRBV6-3; cdr3_aa: CASSATGYEQYF; cdr3_nt: TGTGCCAGCAGTGCGACAGGCTACGAGCAGTACTTC
j_call: TRBJ2-2; d_call: TRBD2; clone_size: NA; cdr3_length: 17; v_call: TRBV6-1; cdr3_aa: CASSGPGLASYTGELFF; cdr3_nt: TGTGCCAGCAGTGGTCCCGGACTAGCGAGCTACACCGGGGAGCTGTTTTTT
j_call: TRBJ1-1; d_call: TRBD1; clone_size: NA; cdr3_length: 16; v_call: TRBV3-1/TRBV3-2; cdr3_aa: CASSQVTGGMNTEAFF; cdr3_nt: TGTGCCAGCAGCCAAGTAACAGGGGGAATGAACACTGAAGCTTTCTTT
j_call: TRBJ1-1; d_call: TRBD1; clone_size: NA; cdr3_length: 17; v_call: TRBV4-1; cdr3_aa: CASSQGTGARGYAEAFF; cdr3_nt: TGCGCCAGCAGCCAAGGAACAGGGGCCCGAGGGTACGCTGAAGCTTTCTTT
j_call: TRBJ2-2; d_call: TRBD2; clone_size: NA; cdr3_length: 17; v_call: TRBV27; cdr3_aa: CASSDYASLAGTGELFF; cdr3_nt: TGTGCCAGCAGTGACTACGCCTCACTAGCGGGAACCGGGGAGCTGTTTTTT
j_call: TRBJ2-3; d_call: NA; clone_size: NA; cdr3_length: 13; v_call: TRBV5-6; cdr3_aa: CASSLTRWGVRNF; cdr3_nt: TGTGCCAGCAGCTTAACACGGTGGGGGGTTCGGAATTTT
j_call: TRBJ2-3; d_call: TRBD2; clone_size: NA; cdr3_length: 16; v_call: TRBV7-2; cdr3_aa: CASSTRGGGLTDTQYF; cdr3_nt: TGTGCCAGCAGCACCCGGGGGGGCGGGCTCACAGATACGCAGTATTTT
j_call: TRBJ2-3; d_call: NA; clone_size: NA; cdr3_length: 12; v_call: TRBV24-1; cdr3_aa: CATSERGYTQYF; cdr3_nt: TGTGCCACCTCGGAGAGGGGGTATACGCAGTATTTT
j_call: TRBJ1-1; d_call: TRBD1; clone_size: NA; cdr3_length: 15; v_call: TRBV19; cdr3_aa: CATQDREWDLAEAFF; cdr3_nt: TGTGCCACCCAAGACAGGGAATGGGACTTGGCTGAAGCTTTCTTT
j_call: TRBJ1-1; d_call: NA; clone_size: NA; cdr3_length: 12; v_call: TRBV7-8; cdr3_aa: CASGGGGTEAFF; cdr3_nt: TGTGCCAGCGGGGGGGGAGGGACTGAAGCTTTCTTT
j_call: TRBJ2-5; d_call: NA; clone_size: few; cdr3_length: 17; v_call: TRBV9; cdr3_aa: CASSVGPGKFLRETQYF; cdr3_nt: TGTGCCAGCAGCGTAGGGCCAGGGAAATTCCTAAGGGAGACCCAGTACTTC
j_call: TRBJ2-1; d_call: TRBD1; clone_size: NA; cdr3_length: 15; v_call: TRBV5-1; cdr3_aa: CASSLASTGDNEQFF; cdr3_nt: TGCGCCAGCAGCTTGGCCTCGACAGGGGACAATGAGCAGTTCTTC
j_call: TRBJ2-3; d_call: NA; clone_size: few; cdr3_length: 15; v_call: TRBV9; cdr3_aa: CASSVGTLGTDTQYF; cdr3_nt: TGTGCCAGCAGCGTAGGGACACTCGGAACAGATACGCAGTATTTT
j_call: TRBJ2-3; d_call: TRBD2; clone_size: NA; cdr3_length: 15; v_call: TRBV10-3; cdr3_aa: CATGTSGTSTDTQYF; cdr3_nt: TGTGCCACCGGGACTAGCGGAACAAGCACAGATACGCAGTATTTT
j_call: TRBJ2-7; d_call: NA; clone_size: NA; cdr3_length: 12; v_call: TRBV6-5; cdr3_aa: CASRRGTYEQYF; cdr3_nt: TGTGCCAGCAGAAGAGGGACATACGAGCAGTACTTC
j_call: TRBJ2-3; d_call: NA; clone_size: NA; cdr3_length: 13; v_call: TRBV19; cdr3_aa: CASSIARADTQYF; cdr3_nt: TGTGCCAGTAGTATCGCCCGGGCAGATACGCAGTATTTT
j_call: TRBJ2-3; d_call: TRBD2; clone_size: once; cdr3_length: 16; v_call: TRBV24-1; cdr3_aa: CATSDSSRGGADTQYF; cdr3_nt: TGTGCCACCAGTGACTCGAGTCGGGGGGGAGCAGATACGCAGTATTTT
j_call: TRBJ1-1; d_call: TRBD1; clone_size: NA; cdr3_length: 17; v_call: TRBV6-4; cdr3_aa: CASSDTGGQGRAGEAFF; cdr3_nt: TGTGCCAGCAGTGACACTGGCGGACAGGGGCGAGCAGGTGAAGCTTTCTTT
j_call: TRBJ2-5; d_call: TRBD2; clone_size: NA; cdr3_length: 15; v_call: TRBV5-5; cdr3_aa: CASSGGTRGWETQYF; cdr3_nt: TGTGCCAGCAGCGGCGGGACTAGAGGTTGGGAGACCCAGTACTTC
j_call: TRBJ2-2; d_call: NA; clone_size: NA; cdr3_length: 15; v_call: TRBV18; cdr3_aa: CASSTIPNPTGELFF; cdr3_nt: TGTGCCAGCTCAACTATACCGAATCCCACCGGGGAGCTGTTTTTT
j_call: TRBJ1-5; d_call: NA; clone_size: NA; cdr3_length: 16; v_call: TRBV19; cdr3_aa: CASSIFGRFSNQPQHF; cdr3_nt: TGTGCCAGTAGTATATTTGGCAGGTTTAGCAATCAGCCCCAGCATTTT
j_call: TRBJ1-1; d_call: NA; clone_size: NA; cdr3_length: 15; v_call: TRBV5-1; cdr3_aa: CASSFLQGGNTEAFF; cdr3_nt: TGCGCCAGCAGCTTCCTACAAGGGGGTAACACTGAAGCTTTCTTT
j_call: TRBJ2-5; d_call: NA; clone_size: NA; cdr3_length: 17; v_call: TRBV18; cdr3_aa: CASSPSLFGRAQETQYF; cdr3_nt: TGTGCCAGCTCACCTAGTCTTTTTGGCAGGGCCCAAGAGACCCAGTACTTC
j_call: TRBJ1-2; d_call: TRBD1; clone_size: NA; cdr3_length: 15; v_call: TRBV7-3; cdr3_aa: CASSLTAGGGGGYTF; cdr3_nt: TGTGCCAGCAGCTTAACAGCAGGGGGCGGAGGGGGCTACACCTTC
j_call: TRBJ1-2; d_call: TRBD1; clone_size: NA; cdr3_length: 16; v_call: TRBV12-5; cdr3_aa: CASGFLGTGTYYGYTF; cdr3_nt: TGTGCTAGTGGTTTCTTAGGGACAGGGACTTACTATGGCTACACCTTC